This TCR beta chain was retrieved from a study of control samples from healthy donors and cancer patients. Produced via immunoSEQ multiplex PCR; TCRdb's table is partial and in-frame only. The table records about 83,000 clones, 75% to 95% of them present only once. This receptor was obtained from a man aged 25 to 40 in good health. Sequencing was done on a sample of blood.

Here the CDR3 reads CASKLDSYEQYF. The CDR3 region has the DNA TGTGCCAGCAAGTTGGACAGCTACGAGCAGTACTTC. This chain joins TRBV2 and TRBJ2-7; tentative D call: TRBD1 (6 bases). The germline V gene has CDR1 SNHLY and CDR2 FYNNEI. Trimming took 7 bases from V and 3 from J, leaving 10 bases between them. This CDR3 has 12 residues.